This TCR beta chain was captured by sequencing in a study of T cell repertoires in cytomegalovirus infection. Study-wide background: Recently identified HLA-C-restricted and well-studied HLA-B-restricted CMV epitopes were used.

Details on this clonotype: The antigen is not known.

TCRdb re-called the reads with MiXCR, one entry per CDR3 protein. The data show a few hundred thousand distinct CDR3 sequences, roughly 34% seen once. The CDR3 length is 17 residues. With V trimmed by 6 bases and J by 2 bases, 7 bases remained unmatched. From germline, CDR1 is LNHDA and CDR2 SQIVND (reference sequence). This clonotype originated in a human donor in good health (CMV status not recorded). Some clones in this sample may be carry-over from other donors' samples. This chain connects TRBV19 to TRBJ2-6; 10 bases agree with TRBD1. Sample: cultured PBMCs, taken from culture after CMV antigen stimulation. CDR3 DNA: TGTGCCAGTAGGCCCGGGACAGGGGACCCTGGGGCCAACGTCCTGACTTTC. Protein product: CASRPGTGDPGANVLTF.